The 26 T cell receptor beta chains below all came from one sample that was sequenced in a study of shared clonotypes between healthy human individuals. Here immunoSEQ multiplex PCR was the method, and the copy in TCRdb shows in-frame clones only, minus some. This table holds about 2.2 million clones, about 93% found once. Naive-designated CD8 cells lacked CD45RO, were positively enriched for CCR7, and omitted terminally differentiated effector memory CD45RA+ cells. The source material was naive CD8+ T cells from PBMCs. The receptors were sampled from a man between 18 and 29 years old in good health. Some clones in this sample may be carry-over from other donors' samples.

The chain links TRBV29-1 to TRBJ1-2; possible D gene TRBD1, 5 bases. The CDR3 extends over 11 amino acids. Germline CDR1 is SQVTM and CDR2 is ANQGSEA. V was shortened by 7 bases and J by 8 bases, with 14 bases between the two germline ends. CDR3 DNA: TGCAGCGCCCGGGGCCCTTTAGGCTACACCTTC. Translating gives CSARGPLGYTF.

In the case of this clone: Other DNA sequences within the sample encode an identical CDR3. The chain combines TRBV4-3 with TRBJ2-7; the D gene is possibly TRBD2 (5 bases). Trimming left V 0 bases short and J 4 bases short, with 7 bases between. In germline, CDR1 is LGHNA, CDR2 YSLEER. The CDR3 loop spans 13 amino acids. The CDR3 DNA reads TGCGCCAGCAGCCAAGATTCGGGGTACGAGCAGTACTTC. Translating it yields CASSQDSGYEQYF.

The gene calls are TRBV2 and TRBJ1-1; 9 nucleotides agree with TRBD1. Germline assignment: CDR1 SNHLY and CDR2 FYNNEI. The CDR3 loop spans 13 amino acids. J lost 4 bases, V lost 5 bases, and 2 bases had no gene match. The chain's CDR3 is CASSQTGGTEAFF. CDR3 in DNA: TGTGCCAGCAGTCAGACAGGGGGCACTGAAGCTTTCTTT.

This clone was observed a few times. The chain combines TRBV10-3 with TRBJ1-1; perhaps TRBD1 as D (5 bases). Trimming took 8 bases from V and 5 from J, leaving 12 bases between them. Per germline, CDR1 ENHRY and CDR2 SYGVKD. This CDR3 is built from 12 residues. The CDR3 bases are TGTGCCATCCAAACCGGGGGTACTGAAGCTTTCTTT. Its translation is CAIQTGGTEAFF.

V usage is TRBV6-1 and J usage is TRBJ1-1; D call uncertain. Trimming pared 3 bases from V and 7 bases from J, leaving 15 bases between. Germline CDR1 reads MNHNS; CDR2 reads SASEGT. The CDR3 totals 14 residues. The CDR3 DNA reads TGTGCCAGCAGTGAGAGGACCGCTTTTGTTGAAGCTTTCTTT. It codes for CASSERTAFVEAFF.

The chain has TRBV5-6 and TRBJ2-7, with D unclear. The germline gives CDR1 SGHDT, CDR2 YYEEEE. The CDR3 contains 14 residues. V dropped 0 bases and J dropped 3 bases, with 10 bases sitting between them. CDR3 sequence: CASSLGPEYYEQYF. DNA of the CDR3: TGTGCCAGCAGCTTGGGGCCGGAATACTACGAGCAGTACTTC.

This clone showed up just once. This sample includes further DNA sequences coding for the same CDR3. This chain connects TRBV25-1 to TRBJ1-1, with unresolved D. This CDR3 comprises 13 residues. CDR1 is MGHDK and CDR2 is SYGVNS in the germline V gene. The V and J ends lost 0 bases and 3 bases respectively, with 5 bases between them. In DNA form, the CDR3 reads TGTGCCAGCAGTGAATATTATGACACTGAAGCTTTCTTT. It specifies CASSEYYDTEAFF.

This clone was seen only a few times. V and J are TRBV30 and TRBJ1-1; D perhaps matches TRBD1 (5 bases). The germline V and J ends were trimmed by 5 bases and 3 bases, with 13 bases remaining between them. The germline CDR1 and CDR2 sequences are GTSNPN and SVGIG (reference sequence). The CDR3 spans 13 residues. The CDR3 reads CAWERKQDTEAFF. The CDR3 coding sequence is TGTGCCTGGGAAAGGAAACAGGACACTGAAGCTTTCTTT. Full variable domain (rest looked up from reference TRBV30 and TRBJ1-1): SQTIHQWPATLVQPVGSPLSLECTVEGTSNPNLYWYRQAAGRGLQLLFYSVGIGQISSEVPQNLSASRPQDRQFILSSKKLLLSDSGFYLCAWERKQDTEAFFGQGTRLTVV.

The V call is TRBV6-5, the J call TRBJ2-2, with D maybe TRBD2 (5 bases). V lost 5 bases and J lost 4, with 14 bases in between. There are 15 residues in the CDR3. CDR1 is MNHEY, CDR2 SVGAGI, per germline. The CDR3 DNA is TGTGCCAGCAGTCCTAGCCGGAGTGGCACCGGGGAGCTGTTTTTT. It codes for CASSPSRSGTGELFF.

This chain links TRBV9 with TRBJ2-2; D gene uncertain. Germline lookup yields CDR1 SGDLS and CDR2 YYNGEE. V was pared by 3 bases and J by 7 bases, with 7 bases between. This CDR3 region has 12 residues. DNA of the CDR3: TGTGCCAGCAGCGCCGGTGGCGGGGAGCTGTTTTTT. Protein product: CASSAGGGELFF. Full variable domain (remainder filled in from reference TRBV9 and TRBJ2-2): DSGVTQTPKHLITATGQRVTLRCSPRSGDLSVYWYQQSLDQGLQFLIQYYNGEERAKGNILERFSAQQFPDLHSELNLSSLELGDSALYFCASSAGGGELFFGEGSRLTVL.

This chain connects TRBV11-2 to TRBJ2-7; 9 bases map to TRBD1. Germline V gene data show CDR1 as SGHAT and CDR2 as FQNNGV. CDR3 length equals 13 residues. With 6 bases clipped from V and 5 bases from J, the junction kept 5 bases outside the gene matches. The CDR3 DNA is TGTGCCAGCAGGGGGACAGGGCCCCACGAGCAGTACTTC. Translation gives CASRGTGPHEQYF.

The J gene is TRBJ2-7, the V gene TRBV29-1; D is perhaps TRBD1 (6 bases). V was trimmed by 1 base and J by 6 bases, leaving 16 bases between them. From germline, CDR1 is SQVTM and CDR2 ANQGSEA. This CDR3 comprises 14 residues. As DNA, the CDR3 is TGCAGCGTTGAAGGCAGGGGACCCCAGGGCGAGCAGTACTTC. This sequence encodes CSVEGRGPQGEQYF.

The chain has TRBV7-9 and TRBJ1-2, with D maybe TRBD1 (6 bases). The V end was cut by 2 bases, the J end by 4 bases, with 17 bases between. Per germline, CDR1 SEHNR and CDR2 FQNEAQ (reference sequence). This CDR3 has 16 residues. CDR3 sequence (DNA): TGTGCCAGCAGCTTAACGTCGTCAGGGGAAACCTATGGCTACACCTTC. As protein: CASSLTSSGETYGYTF.

The chain carries TRBV27 and TRBJ2-7, with D perhaps assigned TRBD1 or TRBD2 (6 bases each). V lost 9 bases, J lost 1 base, and 22 bases lay in between. Germline CDR1 MNHEY, CDR2 SMNVEV (reference sequence). This CDR3 comprises 16 residues. The CDR3 nucleotides are TGTGCCAGTACCTGGGGGGCCGGGGAGCGGTCCTACGAGCAGTACTTC. Translating gives CASTWGAGERSYEQYF.

This chain uses TRBV7-9 with TRBJ2-3; 8 positions agree with TRBD1. The V segment lost 1 base and the J segment 6 bases; nucleotides outside the gene matches: 9. Per germline, CDR1 SEHNR and CDR2 FQNEAQ (reference sequence). This CDR3 region has 16 residues. The CDR3 coding sequence is TGTGCCAGCAGCTTAGGTGGACAGGGTACACAGGATACGCAGTATTTT. This sequence encodes CASSLGGQGTQDTQYF.

This chain links TRBV18 with TRBJ2-1, with D hard to call. The CDR3 has 16 amino acids. Trimming cost V 5 bases and J 0 bases, with 14 bases left between them. Germline V gene lookup returns CDR1 KGHSH and CDR2 LQKENI. CDR3 sequence reads: CASSNGPKGSYNEQFF. CDR3 DNA: TGTGCCAGCTCAAACGGTCCGAAGGGCTCCTACAATGAGCAGTTCTTC.

This rearrangement joins TRBV9 to TRBJ2-3, with D uncertain. This CDR3 contains 16 residues. V lost 3 bases, J lost 5 bases, and 19 bases lay in between. Germline lookup yields CDR1 SGDLS and CDR2 YYNGEE. The CDR3 region is CASSDSPQGGVDTQYF. CDR3 nucleotides: TGTGCCAGCAGCGACAGCCCGCAAGGCGGAGTAGATACGCAGTATTTT. The whole variable domain, remainder taken from reference TRBV9 and TRBJ2-3, is DSGVTQTPKHLITATGQRVTLRCSPRSGDLSVYWYQQSLDQGLQFLIQYYNGEERAKGNILERFSAQQFPDLHSELNLSSLELGDSALYFCASSDSPQGGVDTQYFGPGTRLTVL.

This chain links TRBV7-9 with TRBJ1-5; TRBD1 might be the D (6 bases). Trimming stripped 5 bases from V and 3 bases from J, with 11 bases between. The CDR3 extends over 14 amino acids. Looked up from germline, CDR1 is SEHNR and CDR2 is FQNEAQ (reference sequence). The DNA for the CDR3 is TGTGCCAGCAGCGGGGGCAGATCCAATCAGCCCCAGCATTTT. This encodes CASSGGRSNQPQHF. The complete variable domain, with remaining parts taken from reference TRBV7-9 and TRBJ1-5, reads DTGVSQNPRHKITKRGQNVTFRCDPISEHNRLYWYRQTLGQGPEFLTYFQNEAQLEKSRLLSDRFSAERPKGSFSTLEIQRTEQGDSAMYLCASSGGRSNQPQHFGDGTRLSIL.

The table lists this clone with a count of one. The chain is built from TRBV19 and TRBJ1-2; a possible D gene is TRBD1 (5 bases). Trimming removed 5 bases at V and 2 bases at J, with 18 bases between. CDR3 length equals 16 residues. Germline V gene data show CDR1 as LNHDA and CDR2 as SQIVND (reference sequence). The CDR3 DNA reads as TGTGCCAGTAGTTCACTGACAGAAGACGCCAACTATGGCTACACCTTC. Its translation is CASSSLTEDANYGYTF.

The chain couples TRBV18 to TRBJ2-3; D unclear. Germline CDR1 is KGHSH and CDR2 is LQKENI. Trimming cost V 6 bases and J 0 bases, with 13 bases left between them. CDR3 length equals 15 residues. The CDR3 DNA sequence: TGTGCCAGCTCGAATAGCCGGATTAGCACAGATACGCAGTATTTT. The encoded protein is CASSNSRISTDTQYF.

This chain connects TRBV7-9 to TRBJ1-2; D is ambiguous. V gave up 6 bases and J gave up 0 bases, with 11 bases separating them. Per the germline V gene, CDR1 is SEHNR and CDR2 is FQNEAQ (reference sequence). The CDR3 extends over 14 amino acids. CDR3 in amino acids: CASSRRASNYGYTF. As DNA, the CDR3 is TGTGCCAGCAGTCGACGGGCTTCTAACTATGGCTACACCTTC.

This chain links TRBV4-1 with TRBJ1-1, with 8 bases matching TRBD1. The CDR3 consists of 15 residues. Looked up from germline, CDR1 is MGHRA and CDR2 is YSYEKL. V lost 4 bases to trimming and J lost 1 base; unmatched junction nucleotides: 5. CDR3 in amino acids: CASSLGTGRNTEAFF. DNA for the CDR3: TGCGCCAGCAGCCTCGGGACAGGACGGAACACTGAAGCTTTCTTT.

The chain couples TRBV6-1 to TRBJ2-7, with D unclear. The CDR3 runs to 15 residues. Per the germline V gene, CDR1 is MNHNS and CDR2 is SASEGT. The germline V and J ends were trimmed by 9 bases and 5 bases, with 23 bases remaining between them. Written as DNA, the CDR3 is TGTGCCAGTAGGTTCATGGCGTCGGCCGCGGACGAGCAGTACTTC. The encoded protein is CASRFMASAADEQYF.

The chain employs TRBV9 and TRBJ2-7; the D gene is possibly TRBD2 (6 bases). The CDR3 loop spans 14 amino acids. The germline gives CDR1 SGDLS, CDR2 YYNGEE. V was pared by 2 bases and J by 2 bases, with 11 bases between. Written as DNA, the CDR3 is TGTGCCAGCAGCGTCGAGGACTACCCCTACGAGCAGTACTTC. Translated: CASSVEDYPYEQYF.

The rearrangement joins TRBV18 to TRBJ1-1, with D hard to call. The CDR3 extends over 15 amino acids. Germline values: CDR1 KGHSH, CDR2 LQKENI. With 2 bases removed from V and 7 bases from J, the gap between germline ends came to 17 bases. DNA of the CDR3: TGTGCCAGCTCACCAAGGGCCAGGCCCCTGCTTGAAGCTTTCTTT. Encoded protein: CASSPRARPLLEAFF.

V usage is TRBV4-1 and J usage is TRBJ2-1; no reliable D call. The CDR3 has 13 amino acids. From germline, CDR1 is MGHRA and CDR2 YSYEKL. The V gene lost 3 bases and the J gene lost 7 bases, with 10 bases spanning the gap. As DNA, the CDR3 is TGCGCCAGCAGCCAGATAAGTGGGAATGAGCAGTTCTTC. Protein: CASSQISGNEQFF.